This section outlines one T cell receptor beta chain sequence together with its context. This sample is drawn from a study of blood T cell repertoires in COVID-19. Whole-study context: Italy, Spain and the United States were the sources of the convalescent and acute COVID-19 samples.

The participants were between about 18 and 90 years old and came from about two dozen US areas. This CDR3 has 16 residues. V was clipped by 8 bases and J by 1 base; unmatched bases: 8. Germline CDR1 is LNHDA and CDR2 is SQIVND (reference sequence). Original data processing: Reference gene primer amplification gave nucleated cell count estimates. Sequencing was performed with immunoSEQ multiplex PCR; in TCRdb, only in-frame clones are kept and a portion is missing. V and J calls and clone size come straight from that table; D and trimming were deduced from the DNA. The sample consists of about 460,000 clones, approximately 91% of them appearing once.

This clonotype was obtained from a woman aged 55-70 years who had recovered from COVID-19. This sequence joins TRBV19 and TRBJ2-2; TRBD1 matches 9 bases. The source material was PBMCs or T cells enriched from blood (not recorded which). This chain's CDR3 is CASGTTGQGNTGELFF. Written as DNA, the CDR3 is TGTGCCAGTGGAACAACGGGACAGGGGAACACCGGGGAGCTGTTTTTT.